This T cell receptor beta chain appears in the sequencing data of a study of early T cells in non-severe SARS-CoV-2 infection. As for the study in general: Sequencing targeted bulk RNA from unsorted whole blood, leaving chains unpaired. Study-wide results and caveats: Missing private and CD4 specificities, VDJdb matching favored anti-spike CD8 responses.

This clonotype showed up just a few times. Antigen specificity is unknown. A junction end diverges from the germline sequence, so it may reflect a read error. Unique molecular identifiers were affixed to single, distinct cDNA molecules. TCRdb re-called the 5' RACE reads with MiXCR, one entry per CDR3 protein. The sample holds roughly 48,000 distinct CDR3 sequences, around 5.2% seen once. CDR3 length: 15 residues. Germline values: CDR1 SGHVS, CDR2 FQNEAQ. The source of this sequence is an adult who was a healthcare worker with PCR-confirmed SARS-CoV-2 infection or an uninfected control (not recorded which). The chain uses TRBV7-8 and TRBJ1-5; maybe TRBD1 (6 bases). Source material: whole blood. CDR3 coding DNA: TGTGCCAGCAGTTTAGCGGGGGCTCTGGAACAGCCCCAGCATTTT. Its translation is CASSLAGALEQPQHF.